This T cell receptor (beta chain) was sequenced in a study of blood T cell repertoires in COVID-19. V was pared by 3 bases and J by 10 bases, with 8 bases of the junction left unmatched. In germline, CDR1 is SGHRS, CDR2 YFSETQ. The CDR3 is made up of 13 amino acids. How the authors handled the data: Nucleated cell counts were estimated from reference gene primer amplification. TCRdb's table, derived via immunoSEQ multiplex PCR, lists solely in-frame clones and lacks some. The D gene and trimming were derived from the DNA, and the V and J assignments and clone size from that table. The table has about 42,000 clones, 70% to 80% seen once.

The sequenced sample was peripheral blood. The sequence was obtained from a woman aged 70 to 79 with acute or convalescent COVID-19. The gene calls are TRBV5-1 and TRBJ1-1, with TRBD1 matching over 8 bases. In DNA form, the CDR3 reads TGCGCCAGCAGCTATGGACAGGGTGAGGGAGCTTTCTTT. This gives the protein CASSYGQGEGAFF.